A single sample gave rise to the 4 T cell receptor beta chains below, sequenced in a study of blood T cell repertoires in COVID-19. Sequencing used immunoSEQ multiplex PCR; TCRdb keeps in-frame clones, though not all of them. The sample carries 190,000 or so clones, approximately 85% recorded once. Sequenced sample: peripheral blood. The source is a woman aged 80 or older with acute or convalescent COVID-19.

V and J are TRBV5-4 and TRBJ1-4, with TRBD1 matching 8 bases. Germline V CDR1 and CDR2: SGHNT, YYREEE (reference sequence). The CDR3 totals 15 residues. V was pared by 4 bases and J by 5 bases, with 7 bases of the junction left unmatched. The CDR3 nucleotides read TGTGCCAGCAGCGATTCCGGGACAGGCAATGAAAAACTGTTTTTT. Amino acids: CASSDSGTGNEKLFF.

This clone was observed a handful of times. CDR3 protein: CASSTRDTQYF. For the CDR3, the DNA is TGTGCCAGCAGTACGCGTGATACGCAGTATTTT. The chain couples TRBV2 to TRBJ2-3, with D unresolved. CDR3 length: 11 amino acids. Germline lookup yields CDR1 SNHLY and CDR2 FYNNEI. Trimming took off 5 bases at V and 6 bases at J, with 6 bases between the two ends.

In this sample, this clone turned up a few times. In nucleotides, the CDR3 is TGCGCCAGCAGCTTCGTTAGCGGGGGGCCCCAAGAGACCCAGTACTTC. It translates to CASSFVSGGPQETQYF. The chain joins TRBV5-1 to TRBJ2-5, with 10 bases that match TRBD2. Looked up from germline, CDR1 is SGHRS and CDR2 is YFSETQ. V was clipped by 2 bases and J by 1 base; unmatched bases: 5. The CDR3 has 16 amino acids.

This clone came up a few times. The chain employs TRBV15 and TRBJ2-3; 9 bases match TRBD1. This CDR3 spans 15 amino acids. V dropped 3 bases and J dropped 2; count of bases not matched to a gene: 3. CDR1 is LNHNV and CDR2 is YYDKDF in the germline V gene (reference sequence). CDR3 nucleotide sequence: TGTGCCACCAGCAGGACAGGGGGAGACACAGATACGCAGTATTTT. Amino acid sequence: CATSRTGGDTDTQYF. Drawing the rest from reference TRBV15 and TRBJ2-3, the complete variable domain is DAMVIQNPRYQVTQFGKPVTLSCSQTLNHNVMYWYQQKSSQAPKLLFHYYDKDFNNEADTPDNFQSRRPNTSFCFLDIRSPGLGDTAMYLCATSRTGGDTDTQYFGPGTRLTVL.